The present T cell receptor (beta chain) was sequenced within a study of Ad26.COV2.S vaccination and SARS-CoV-2 variants. Study-wide background: The COV1001 Ad26.COV2.S trial arm included the donor.

Data came from immunoSEQ multiplex PCR; TCRdb stores just in-frame clones and leaves some out. The sample records some 390,000 clones, approximately 90% being singletons. The germline CDR1 and CDR2 sequences are KGHDR and SFDVKD. This CDR3 region has 13 residues. Trimming took off 5 bases at V and 9 bases at J, with 13 bases between the two ends. The treatment denotes: around 19 received Ad26.COV2.S at low or high dose, single or two shots; several received placebo; per-sample allocation not given. Each sample was drawn 63 days after the first injection (of vaccine or placebo). This TCR was recovered from a person aged 18-60 years who received the Ad26.COV2.S COVID-19 vaccine or a placebo. The rearrangement links TRBV24-1 to TRBJ2-4; D is unresolved. The specimen comprised peripheral blood, sampled in a trial of Ad26.COV2.S vaccine versus placebo. The CDR3 nucleotides are TGTGCCACCAGTGTTACAGTTCTTGGCATTCAGTACTTC. Translated: CATSVTVLGIQYF.